A single sample gave rise to the 27 T cell receptor beta chains below, sequenced in a study of T cell changes during pregnancy in multiple sclerosis. Clones were sequenced by immunoSEQ multiplex PCR, and TCRdb holds only the in-frame ones, with some missing. Here the sample spans some 57,000 clones, around 90% being singletons. The input for sequencing was CD4+ T cells from peripheral blood mononuclear cells, taken after pregnancy. The receptors originated from a female donor in good health, enrolled as a control in a pregnancy study.

The chain joins TRBV23-1 to TRBJ1-5; 7 positions match TRBD1. TRBV23-1 has ORF status, its function being uncertain. Unmatched junction bases numbered 11, after V lost 4 bases and J lost 5 bases. This CDR3 is 16 amino acids long. CDR3 protein: CASSRHRGLGDQPQHF. The CDR3 DNA reads TGCGCCAGCAGTCGACACAGGGGTCTAGGCGATCAGCCCCAGCATTTT.

The chain carries TRBV19 and TRBJ2-2; tentatively, D is TRBD2 (5 bases). The CDR3 length is 14 residues. The V and J ends lost 2 bases and 6 bases respectively, with 10 bases between them. CDR1 is LNHDA, CDR2 SQIVND, per germline (reference sequence). CDR3 loop: CASSISRGAGELFF. The CDR3 DNA reads as TGTGCCAGTAGTATAAGCCGGGGTGCCGGGGAGCTGTTTTTT.

The CDR3 region is CASSMGGGVHLSDTQYF. CDR3 DNA sequence: TGTGCCAGTAGTATGGGGGGGGGCGTTCACCTCTCAGATACGCAGTATTTT. The rearrangement links TRBV19 to TRBJ2-3; weak D call: TRBD2 (7 bases). Per the germline V gene, CDR1 is LNHDA and CDR2 is SQIVND (reference sequence). The CDR3 sequence is 17 residues long. Trimming cost V 3 bases and J 4 bases, with 20 bases left between them.

This clone was detected many times. The chain is built from TRBV7-9 and TRBJ2-7; a weak D match, TRBD1 (5 bases). CDR1 is SEHNR and CDR2 is FQNEAQ in the germline V gene (reference sequence). The CDR3 is 13 amino acids. The V end was cut by 5 bases, the J end by 6 bases, with 14 bases between. As DNA, the CDR3 is TGTGCCAGCAGCGGCAGAACAGGTATCGAGCAGTACTTC. Translating it yields CASSGRTGIEQYF.

In its sample, this clone was seen once. The CDR3 reads CAWTRLAGRTDTQYF. The CDR3 DNA reads as TGTGCCTGGACCAGACTAGCGGGGCGGACAGATACGCAGTATTTT. V gene TRBV30 combines with J gene TRBJ2-3, with 11 positions matching TRBD2. This CDR3 spans 15 amino acids. J lost 3 bases, V lost 4 bases, and 6 bases had no gene match. Germline CDR1 reads GTSNPN; CDR2 reads SVGIG (reference sequence).

The rearrangement links TRBV5-5 to TRBJ1-2; TRBD1 agrees at 9 bases. Germline V gene sequence: CDR1 SGHKS, CDR2 YYEKEE (reference sequence). V shed 4 bases and J 5 bases; nucleotides not matched to a gene: 6. The CDR3 runs 14 residues. The CDR3 DNA reads TGTGCCAGCAGCCCTAGGACAGGGGTATATGGCTACACCTTC. This gives the protein CASSPRTGVYGYTF.

The chain links TRBV18 to TRBJ2-7; 9 bases map to TRBD1. Trimming took 6 bases from V and 5 from J; bases not matched to a gene: 11. Germline-derived CDR1 and CDR2 are KGHSH and LQKENI. The CDR3 runs to 15 residues. The CDR3 region is CASSRMGQGLDEQYF. In DNA, the CDR3 is TGTGCCAGCTCTCGCATGGGACAGGGATTAGACGAGCAGTACTTC.

V usage is TRBV6-5 and J usage is TRBJ1-4; a possible D gene is TRBD1 (5 bases). With 7 bases removed from V and 7 bases from J, the gap between germline ends came to 19 bases. The CDR3 contains 15 residues. The germline gives CDR1 MNHEY, CDR2 SVGAGI. The DNA for the CDR3 is TGTGCCAGCACCTGGGGAGGGGCGCGTATTGAAAAACTGTTTTTT. Translation gives CASTWGGARIEKLFF.

V is TRBV19 and J is TRBJ2-3; 11 nucleotides match TRBD2. This CDR3 comprises 17 residues. V trimming: 4 bases; J trimming: 5 bases; junction bases outside the gene matches: 11. Germline CDR1 and CDR2: LNHDA and SQIVND (reference sequence). The CDR3 DNA is TGTGCCAGTAGTACCCGTCTTGGTACTAGCGGGGGAGATACGCAGTATTTT. It codes for CASSTRLGTSGGDTQYF.

V is TRBV5-5 and J is TRBJ2-1; unclear D gene. Trimming took off 0 bases at V and 5 bases at J, with 3 bases between the two ends. CDR3 length equals 12 residues. Germline V gives CDR1 SGHKS, CDR2 YYEKEE (reference sequence). The CDR3 reads CASSLANNEQFF. CDR3 nucleotide sequence: TGTGCCAGCAGCTTGGCCAACAATGAGCAGTTCTTC.

This clone was observed once. This chain connects TRBV9 to TRBJ1-4; no reliable D call. The CDR3 length is 12 residues. V dropped 2 bases and J dropped 8 bases, with 7 bases sitting between them. Germline V CDR1 and CDR2: SGDLS, YYNGEE. CDR3 bases: TGTGCCAGCAGCGTCTCAGGAGAAAAACTGTTTTTT. This encodes CASSVSGEKLFF.

The chain uses TRBV4-3 and TRBJ2-1, with 8 bases matching TRBD1. V trimming: 4 bases; J trimming: 7 bases; junction bases outside the gene matches: 18. The germline V gene encodes CDR1 LGHNA and CDR2 YSLEER. The CDR3 is made up of 18 amino acids. This CDR3 is CASSLQSGPRTGSNEQFF. In nucleotides, the CDR3 is TGCGCCAGCAGCCTCCAATCGGGGCCGAGGACAGGGTCAAATGAGCAGTTCTTC.

This rearrangement joins TRBV27 to TRBJ1-3; D gene uncertain. This CDR3 spans 16 amino acids. Germline V gene lookup returns CDR1 MNHEY and CDR2 SMNVEV (reference sequence). The V end was cut by 0 bases, the J end by 0 bases, with 9 bases between. The CDR3 region is CASSLSMGYSGNTIYF. In DNA, the CDR3 is TGTGCCAGCAGTTTATCGATGGGCTACTCTGGAAACACCATATATTTT.

This chain joins TRBV9 and TRBJ1-3; 7 positions match TRBD1. Trimming cost V 4 bases and J 2 bases; bases outside gene matches: 12. The CDR3 sequence is 17 residues long. The germline CDR1 and CDR2 sequences are SGDLS and YYNGEE. The CDR3 nucleotides are TGTGCCAGCAGCTCCACTTCCGGGACAGTAACTGGAAACACCATATATTTT. Protein: CASSSTSGTVTGNTIYF.

The V call is TRBV4-2, the J call TRBJ2-5; 14 positions agree with TRBD2. The V gene's germline CDR1 is LGHNA and CDR2 YNFKEQ. The V segment lost 4 bases and the J segment 4 bases; nucleotides outside the gene matches: 2. This CDR3 comprises 15 residues. CDR3 sequence (DNA): TGTGCCAGCAGCCGCGGGACTAGCGGGGGAGAGACCCAGTACTTC. Its translation is CASSRGTSGGETQYF.

The J gene is TRBJ1-1, the V gene TRBV10-3; D is unresolved. V was trimmed by 0 bases and J by 1 base, leaving 12 bases between them. CDR1 is ENHRY, CDR2 SYGVKD, per germline. The CDR3 runs to 16 residues. CDR3 DNA sequence: TGTGCCATCAGTGAGTCTATTTGGCAGTCGAACACTGAAGCTTTCTTT. Residues: CAISESIWQSNTEAFF.

This chain joins TRBV9 and TRBJ1-3; no clear D gene. Trimming cost V 3 bases and J 0 bases, with 7 bases left between them. Germline values: CDR1 SGDLS, CDR2 YYNGEE. CDR3 length: 14 amino acids. The CDR3 loop is CASSADFSGNTIYF. Here the CDR3 DNA reads TGTGCCAGCAGCGCAGACTTCTCTGGAAACACCATATATTTT.

V usage is TRBV19 and J usage is TRBJ2-2; 8 nucleotides match TRBD1. The ends lost 6 bases at V and 2 bases at J; junction bases unmatched: 14. The CDR3 is made up of 18 amino acids. Germline assignment: CDR1 LNHDA and CDR2 SQIVND (reference sequence). CDR3 sequence (DNA): TGTGCCAGTAGGCTTAGAGGACAGGGCCTCTCTAACACCGGGGAGCTGTTTTTT. It encodes CASRLRGQGLSNTGELFF.

The CDR3 sequence: CASSGEGGAAQPQHF. The CDR3 nucleotides read TGTGCCAGCAGTGGGGAGGGGGGGGCGGCTCAGCCCCAGCATTTT. The chain joins TRBV6-1 to TRBJ1-5, with TRBD1 as a possible D gene (6 bases). CDR1 MNHNS and CDR2 SASEGT come from the germline V gene. This CDR3 region has 15 residues. With 4 bases removed from V and 6 bases from J, the gap between germline ends came to 16 bases.

The V call is TRBV19, the J call TRBJ1-1, with 7 bases that match TRBD1. The CDR3 consists of 17 residues. CDR1 and CDR2 (germline): LNHDA, SQIVND (reference sequence). Germline trimming cut 7 bases from V and 0 bases from J; bases unmatched to any gene: 14. The CDR3 reads CASTPQGPGIMNTEAFF. CDR3 DNA: TGTGCCAGTACCCCACAGGGGCCAGGGATCATGAACACTGAAGCTTTCTTT.

V and J are TRBV27 and TRBJ1-5, with 7 bases matching TRBD1. The V segment lost 6 bases and the J segment 1 base; nucleotides outside the gene matches: 6. Germline lookup yields CDR1 MNHEY and CDR2 SMNVEV (reference sequence). This CDR3 is 15 amino acids long. CDR3 DNA: TGTGCCAGCAGACCGGACAGGTGGAGCAATCAGCCCCAGCATTTT. Its translation: CASRPDRWSNQPQHF.

The chain links TRBV4-2 to TRBJ1-5; D might be TRBD1 (6 bases). Germline V gene data show CDR1 as LGHNA and CDR2 as YNFKEQ. V lost 0 bases to trimming and J lost 3 bases, with 12 bases between them. CDR3 length equals 16 residues. DNA for the CDR3: TGTGCCAGCAGCCAAGAAAATCGACAGGTCAATCAGCCCCAGCATTTT. It specifies CASSQENRQVNQPQHF.

This rearrangement joins TRBV5-4 to TRBJ1-4; 10 bases line up with TRBD1. Losses at the gene ends were 4 bases for V and 8 bases for J; bases not matched to a gene: 5. Per germline, CDR1 SGHNT and CDR2 YYREEE (reference sequence). The CDR3 has 14 amino acids. Written as DNA, the CDR3 is TGTGCCAGCAGCGAGACAGGGGGCGCCGAAAAACTGTTTTTT. Translated, it gives CASSETGGAEKLFF.

V usage is TRBV19 and J usage is TRBJ2-1, with 8 nucleotides matching TRBD1. V shed 7 bases and J 8 bases; nucleotides not matched to a gene: 7. CDR3 length equals 13 residues. CDR1 and CDR2 (germline): LNHDA, SQIVND (reference sequence). The CDR3 loop is CASNNRGFHEQFF. CDR3 sequence (DNA): TGTGCCAGTAACAACAGGGGGTTCCATGAGCAGTTCTTC.

This chain connects TRBV7-9 to TRBJ1-4, with a possible D match to TRBD1 (5 bases). The CDR3 runs to 16 residues. Trimming took off 5 bases at V and 4 bases at J, with 17 bases between the two ends. CDR1 is SEHNR, CDR2 FQNEAQ, per germline (reference sequence). The CDR3 protein is CASSPYGEGSNEKLFF. DNA of the CDR3: TGTGCCAGCAGCCCTTACGGGGAGGGGAGTAATGAAAAACTGTTTTTT. Supplemented by reference TRBV7-9 and TRBJ1-4, the full variable domain reads DTGVSQNPRHKITKRGQNVTFRCDPISEHNRLYWYRQTLGQGPEFLTYFQNEAQLEKSRLLSDRFSAERPKGSFSTLEIQRTEQGDSAMYLCASSPYGEGSNEKLFFGSGTQLSVL.

This clone is a singleton in its sample. The chain has TRBV5-4 and TRBJ1-1; 10 bases agree with TRBD1. V trimming: 4 bases; J trimming: 6 bases; junction bases outside the gene matches: 9. Germline V lookup: CDR1 SGHNT, CDR2 YYREEE (reference sequence). The CDR3 spans 15 residues. CDR3 amino acids: CASSTPTGGSSEAFF. DNA of the CDR3: TGTGCCAGCAGCACGCCGACAGGGGGCTCGTCTGAAGCTTTCTTT.

The chain employs TRBV4-3 and TRBJ1-4, with a weak D call TRBD1 (5 bases). The CDR3 totals 15 residues. Germline CDR1 reads LGHNA; CDR2 reads YSLEER. Trimming left V 4 bases short and J 11 bases short, with 20 bases between. The DNA for the CDR3 is TGCGCCAGCAGCCCCCTGGCGGGGCCGCTTACGAAACTGTTTTTT. It translates to CASSPLAGPLTKLFF.